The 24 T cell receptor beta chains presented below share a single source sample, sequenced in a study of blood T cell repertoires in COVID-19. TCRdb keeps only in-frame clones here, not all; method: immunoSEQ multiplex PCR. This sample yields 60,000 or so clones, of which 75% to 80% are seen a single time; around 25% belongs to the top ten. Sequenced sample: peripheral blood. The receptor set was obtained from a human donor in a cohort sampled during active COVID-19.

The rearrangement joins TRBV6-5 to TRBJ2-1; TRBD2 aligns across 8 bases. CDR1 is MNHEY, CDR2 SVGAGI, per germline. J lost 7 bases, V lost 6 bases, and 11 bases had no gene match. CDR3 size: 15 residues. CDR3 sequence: CASSRGAGETNEQFF. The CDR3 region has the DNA TGTGCCAGCAGCCGCGGAGCGGGGGAAACTAATGAGCAGTTCTTC.

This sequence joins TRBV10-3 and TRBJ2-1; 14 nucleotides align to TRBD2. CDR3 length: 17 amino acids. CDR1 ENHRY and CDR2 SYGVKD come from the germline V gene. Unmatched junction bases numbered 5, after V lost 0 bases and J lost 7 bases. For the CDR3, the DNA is TGTGCCATCAGTGAGTCTGGACTAGCGGGGGGCTGGAATGAGCAGTTCTTC. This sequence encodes CAISESGLAGGWNEQFF.

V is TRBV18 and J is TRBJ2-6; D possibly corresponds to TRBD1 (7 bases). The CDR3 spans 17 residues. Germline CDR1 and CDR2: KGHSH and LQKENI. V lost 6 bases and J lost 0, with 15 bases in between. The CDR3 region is CASSAGTVSSGANVLTF. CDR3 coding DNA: TGTGCCAGCTCGGCGGGGACAGTGAGCTCTGGGGCCAACGTCCTGACTTTC.

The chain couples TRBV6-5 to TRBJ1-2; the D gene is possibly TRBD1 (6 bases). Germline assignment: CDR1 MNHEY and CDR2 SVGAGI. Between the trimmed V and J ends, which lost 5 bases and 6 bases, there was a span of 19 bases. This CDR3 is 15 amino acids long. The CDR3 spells CASSPAVDRRNGYTF. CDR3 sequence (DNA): TGTGCCAGCAGTCCCGCCGTTGACAGGCGGAATGGCTACACCTTC.

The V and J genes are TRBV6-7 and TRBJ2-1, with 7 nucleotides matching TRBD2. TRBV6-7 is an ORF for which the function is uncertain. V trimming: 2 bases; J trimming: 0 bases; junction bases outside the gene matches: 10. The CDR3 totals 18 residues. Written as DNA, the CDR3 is TGTGCCAGCAGTTACCCCCCCCCTAGCGGCTGCTCCTACAATGAGCAGTTCTTC. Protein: CASSYPPPSGCSYNEQFF.

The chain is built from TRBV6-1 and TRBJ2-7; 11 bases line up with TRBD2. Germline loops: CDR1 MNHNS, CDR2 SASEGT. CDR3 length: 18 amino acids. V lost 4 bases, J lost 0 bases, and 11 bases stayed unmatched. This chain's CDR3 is CASSGGTSGSVSSYEQYF. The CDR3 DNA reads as TGTGCCAGCAGTGGCGGGACTAGCGGTTCCGTCAGCTCCTACGAGCAGTACTTC.

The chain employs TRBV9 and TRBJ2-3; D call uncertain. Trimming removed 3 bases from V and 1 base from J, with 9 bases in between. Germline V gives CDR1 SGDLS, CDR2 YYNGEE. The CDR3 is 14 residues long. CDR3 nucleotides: TGTGCCAGCAGCGCCCGACAAGGCACAGATACGCAGTATTTT. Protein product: CASSARQGTDTQYF.

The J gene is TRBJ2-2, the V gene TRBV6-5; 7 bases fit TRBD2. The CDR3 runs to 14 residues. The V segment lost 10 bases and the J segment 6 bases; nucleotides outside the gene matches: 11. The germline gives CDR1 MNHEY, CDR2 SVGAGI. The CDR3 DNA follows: TGTGCCACCGGGACTAAAAGTCAATCCGGGGAGCTGTTTTTT. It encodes CATGTKSQSGELFF.

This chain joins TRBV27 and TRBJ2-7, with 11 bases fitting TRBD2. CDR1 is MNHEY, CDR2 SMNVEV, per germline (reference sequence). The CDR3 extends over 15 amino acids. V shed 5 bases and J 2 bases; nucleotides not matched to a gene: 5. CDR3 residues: CASSLGTSGPYEQYF. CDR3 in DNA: TGTGCCAGCAGTCTGGGGACTAGCGGTCCCTACGAGCAGTACTTC.

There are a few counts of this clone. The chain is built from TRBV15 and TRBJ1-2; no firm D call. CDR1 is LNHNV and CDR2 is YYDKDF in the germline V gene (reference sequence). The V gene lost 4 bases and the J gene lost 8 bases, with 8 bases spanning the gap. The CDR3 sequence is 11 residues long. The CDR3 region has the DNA TGTGCCACCAGCACGGGGTTCGGCTACACCTTC. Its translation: CATSTGFGYTF. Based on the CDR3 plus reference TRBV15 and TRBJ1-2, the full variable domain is DAMVIQNPRYQVTQFGKPVTLSCSQTLNHNVMYWYQQKSSQAPKLLFHYYDKDFNNEADTPDNFQSRRPNTSFCFLDIRSPGLGDTAMYLCATSTGFGYTFGSGTRLTVV.

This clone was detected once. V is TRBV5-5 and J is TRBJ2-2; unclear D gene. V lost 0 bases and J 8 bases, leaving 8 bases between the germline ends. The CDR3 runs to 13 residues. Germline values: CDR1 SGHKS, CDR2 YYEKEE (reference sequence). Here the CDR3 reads CASSLAESGELFF. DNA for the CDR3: TGTGCCAGCAGCTTGGCCGAGTCAGGGGAGCTGTTTTTT.

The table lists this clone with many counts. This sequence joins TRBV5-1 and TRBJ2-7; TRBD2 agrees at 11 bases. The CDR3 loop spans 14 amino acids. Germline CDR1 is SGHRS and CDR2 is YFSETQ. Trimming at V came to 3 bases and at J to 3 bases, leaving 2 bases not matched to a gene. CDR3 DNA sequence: TGCGCCAGCAGCTCGGGGACTAGCGGCTACGAGCAGTACTTC. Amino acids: CASSSGTSGYEQYF.

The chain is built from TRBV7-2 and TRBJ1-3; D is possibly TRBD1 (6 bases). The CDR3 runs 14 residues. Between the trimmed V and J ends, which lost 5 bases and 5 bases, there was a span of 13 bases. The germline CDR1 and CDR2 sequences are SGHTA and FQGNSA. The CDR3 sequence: CASSRDRWRNTIYF. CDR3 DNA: TGTGCCAGCAGCAGAGACAGGTGGAGAAACACCATATATTTT.

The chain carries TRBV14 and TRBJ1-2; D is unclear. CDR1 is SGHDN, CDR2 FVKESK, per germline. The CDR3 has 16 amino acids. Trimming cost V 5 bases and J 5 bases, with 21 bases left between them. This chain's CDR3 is CASSNTPGDGGYGYTF. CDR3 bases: TGTGCCAGCAGCAACACTCCCGGTGACGGAGGGTATGGCTACACCTTC.

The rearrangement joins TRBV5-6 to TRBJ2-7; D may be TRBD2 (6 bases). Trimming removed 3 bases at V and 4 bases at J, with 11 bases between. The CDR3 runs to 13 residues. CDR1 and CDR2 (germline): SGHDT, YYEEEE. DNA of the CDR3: TGTGCCAGCAGCTCGGGGACTGCATACGAGCAGTACTTC. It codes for CASSSGTAYEQYF. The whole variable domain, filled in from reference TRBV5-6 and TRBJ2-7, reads DAGVTQSPTHLIKTRGQQVTLRCSPKSGHDTVSWYQQALGQGPQFIFQYYEEEERQRGNFPDRFSGHQFPNYSSELNVNALLLGDSALYLCASSSGTAYEQYFGPGTRLTVT.

The DNA of the CDR3 is TGTGCCAGCAGTGAAGCGCGAAACGAGCAGTACTTC. Amino acid sequence: CASSEARNEQYF. V gene TRBV2 combines with J gene TRBJ2-7; D gene ambiguous. V was clipped by 0 bases and J by 5 bases, with 5 bases between them. CDR3 length: 12 amino acids. Germline V gene sequence: CDR1 SNHLY, CDR2 FYNNEI.

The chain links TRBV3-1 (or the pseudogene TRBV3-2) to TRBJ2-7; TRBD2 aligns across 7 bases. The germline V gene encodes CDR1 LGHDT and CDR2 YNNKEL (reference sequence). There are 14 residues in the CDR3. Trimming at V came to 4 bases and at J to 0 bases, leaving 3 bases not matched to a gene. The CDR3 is CASSPSGISYEQYF. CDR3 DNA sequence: TGTGCCAGCAGCCCTAGCGGAATCTCCTACGAGCAGTACTTC.

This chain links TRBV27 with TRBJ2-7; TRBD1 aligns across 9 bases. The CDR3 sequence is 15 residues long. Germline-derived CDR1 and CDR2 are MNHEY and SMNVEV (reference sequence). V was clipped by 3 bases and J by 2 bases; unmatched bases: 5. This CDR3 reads CASSLTGTGTYEQYF. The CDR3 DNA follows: TGTGCCAGCAGTTTGACCGGGACAGGGACCTACGAGCAGTACTTC.

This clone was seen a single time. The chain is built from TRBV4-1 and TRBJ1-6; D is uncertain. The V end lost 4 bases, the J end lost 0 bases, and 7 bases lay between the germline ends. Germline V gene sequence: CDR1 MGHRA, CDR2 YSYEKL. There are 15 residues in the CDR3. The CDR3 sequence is CASSRESSYNSPLHF. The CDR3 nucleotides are TGCGCCAGCAGCCGAGAGAGCTCCTATAATTCACCCCTCCACTTT.

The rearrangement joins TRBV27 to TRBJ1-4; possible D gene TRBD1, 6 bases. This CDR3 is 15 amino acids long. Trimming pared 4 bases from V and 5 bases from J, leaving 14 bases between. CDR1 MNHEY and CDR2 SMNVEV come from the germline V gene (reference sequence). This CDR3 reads CASSSPGHPNEKLFF. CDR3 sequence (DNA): TGTGCCAGCAGTTCCCCGGGACACCCGAATGAAAAACTGTTTTTT.

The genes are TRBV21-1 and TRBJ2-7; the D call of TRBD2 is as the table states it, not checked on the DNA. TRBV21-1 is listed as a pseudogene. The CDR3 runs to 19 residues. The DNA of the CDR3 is TGTGCCAGCAGCAAACTAGGGAGAAAAACTAGCGGGAGGGGGTACGAGCAGTACTTC. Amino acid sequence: CASSKLGRKTSGRGYEQYF.

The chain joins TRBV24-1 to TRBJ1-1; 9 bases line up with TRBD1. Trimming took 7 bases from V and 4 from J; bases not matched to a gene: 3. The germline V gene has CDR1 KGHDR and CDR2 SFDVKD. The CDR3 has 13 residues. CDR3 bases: TGTGCCACCAGGGACAGGGGAGGCACTGAAGCTTTCTTT. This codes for CATRDRGGTEAFF.

The CDR3 DNA follows: TGTGCCAGCAGTGAAACGAGAACCTACAATGAGCAGTTCTTC. This encodes CASSETRTYNEQFF. The gene calls are TRBV6-1 and TRBJ2-1; D not resolved. The V end was cut by 2 bases, the J end by 2 bases, with 7 bases between. From germline, CDR1 is MNHNS and CDR2 SASEGT. This CDR3 region has 14 residues.

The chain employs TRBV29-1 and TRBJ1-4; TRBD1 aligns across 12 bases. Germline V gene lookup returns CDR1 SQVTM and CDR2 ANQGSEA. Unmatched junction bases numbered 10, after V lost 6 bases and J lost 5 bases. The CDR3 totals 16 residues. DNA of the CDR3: TGCAGCGTCACCAGGGACAGGGGGCGCGGGAATGAAAAACTGTTTTTT. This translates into CSVTRDRGRGNEKLFF.